This is a list of T cell receptor beta chains from one sample in a study of long-term antiretroviral therapy in people with HIV. This table comes from immunoSEQ multiplex PCR, and its TCRdb copy is limited to in-frame clones, with some not included. Among tens of thousands of clones listed, about 95% were seen once. Sequences were derived from unsorted PBMCs, sampled 3.7 years after starting antiretroviral therapy. The receptors come from a woman aged 50 to 60 with HIV. The CDR3 runs from the conserved cysteine through the conserved F or W. A D gene is named only where the DNA matches it firmly. Clone size is stated in some rows and not others, as once, few, many or a class when expanded.

CDR3 DNA,CDR3 protein,clone size,V gene,J gene,D gene
TGCGCCAGCAGCACTGGGGGACGGGGGAACACCGGGGAGCTGTTTTTT,CASSTGGRGNTGELFF,NA,TRBV5-1,TRBJ2-2,NA
TGCGCCAGCAGCTTGGAGGGGCTCTACGAGCAGTACTTC,CASSLEGLYEQYF,once,TRBV5-1,TRBJ2-7,NA
TGTGCCAGCAGCGTGTCCGGGACATACACTGAAGCTTTCTTT,CASSVSGTYTEAFF,once,TRBV7-2,TRBJ1-1,NA
TGTGCCAGCAGCTTAGGGTCAAGGGGTCGTTACAATGAGCAGTTCTTC,CASSLGSRGRYNEQFF,NA,TRBV11-1,TRBJ2-1,NA
TGTGCCAGCAGCCCCGGGACTAGCGGGATCACAGATACGCAGTATTTT,CASSPGTSGITDTQYF,NA,TRBV6-6,TRBJ2-3,TRBD2
TGTGCCAGCAGTCATAGACAGGGGGACATCCAAGAGACCCAGTACTTC,CASSHRQGDIQETQYF,NA,TRBV27,TRBJ2-5,TRBD1
TGCAGTGCGACCCGGGACAGTGAAGCTTTCTTT,CSATRDSEAFF,NA,TRBV20-1,TRBJ1-1,TRBD1
TGCAGCGTTGTGCAAAACCCTGAGCAGTTCTTC,CSVVQNPEQFF,NA,TRBV29-1,TRBJ2-1,NA
TGTGCCAGCAGCTTAGATACGAGGGATACGCAGTATTTT,CASSLDTRDTQYF,once,TRBV11-3,TRBJ2-3,NA
TGTGCCAGCAGTAGACAGGGGGGAAACACCGGGGAGCTGTTTTTT,CASSRQGGNTGELFF,NA,TRBV6-4,TRBJ2-2,TRBD1
TGTGCCAGCAGCTTTCTGAACGGGGGGGCCCCCGAGCAGTACTTC,CASSFLNGGAPEQYF,NA,TRBV5-6,TRBJ2-7,TRBD2
TGTGCCAGCAGCTTGGGGGGATCCCTAAACTATGGCTACACCTTC,CASSLGGSLNYGYTF,once,TRBV5-8,TRBJ1-2,NA
TGCGCCAGCAGCCTGGAGACTGATACGCAGTATTTT,CASSLETDTQYF,NA,TRBV5-1,TRBJ2-3,NA
TGTGCCAGCAGTGAGGCAGGCCCTTATGGCTACACCTTC,CASSEAGPYGYTF,NA,TRBV25-1,TRBJ1-2,NA
TGCGCCAGCAGCACGACAGGGGGCACAGATACGCAGTATTTT,CASSTTGGTDTQYF,NA,TRBV5-1,TRBJ2-3,TRBD1
TGTGCCAGCAGCTTAAACAGTGAGCAGTTCTTC,CASSLNSEQFF,NA,TRBV7-3,TRBJ2-1,NA
TGCGCCAGCAGCCAAGATATAGGATCCTACGAGCAGTACTTC,CASSQDIGSYEQYF,NA,TRBV4-1,TRBJ2-7,NA
TGTGCCAGCAGTGCGGGTGGTTCGTACGAGCAGTACTTC,CASSAGGSYEQYF,NA,TRBV2,TRBJ2-7,NA
TGTGCCAGCAGTTACTCTCCGGGAGGGGGAACAAGTGGCTACACCTTC,CASSYSPGGGTSGYTF,NA,TRBV6-6,TRBJ1-2,NA
TGTGCCAGCTCACCACCGGGACAGGGACGCGAGACCCAGTACTTC,CASSPPGQGRETQYF,NA,TRBV18,TRBJ2-5,TRBD1
TGTGCCAGCAGCTTGGTTCAGGGAGTTCTTCCCGGGGAGCTGTTTTTT,CASSLVQGVLPGELFF,NA,TRBV5-8,TRBJ2-2,NA
TGTGCCAGCAGCCGGGACGGAGCCATGAACACTGAAGCTTTCTTT,CASSRDGAMNTEAFF,NA,TRBV6-1,TRBJ1-1,NA
TGCGCCAGCAGCTTGGGGACAGGGTCTGGAAACACCATATATTTT,CASSLGTGSGNTIYF,NA,TRBV5-1,TRBJ1-3,TRBD1
TGTGCCATCAGTGATAGGGGTAGGGGAGGGATTTATGGCGGCTACACCTTC,CAISDRGRGGIYGGYTF,NA,TRBV10-3,TRBJ1-2,NA
TGTGCCAGCAGCTTGGGGTCAGGGGTCGACGAGCAGTACTTC,CASSLGSGVDEQYF,NA,TRBV5-6,TRBJ2-7,NA
TGTGCCAGCAGTTACTCGCGACTGGGCTCCTACGAGCAGTACTTC,CASSYSRLGSYEQYF,NA,TRBV6-5,TRBJ2-7,NA
TGTGCCAGCAAGACTAGCGGGGGGTGGTACGAGCAGTACTTC,CASKTSGGWYEQYF,NA,TRBV6-5,TRBJ2-7,TRBD2
TGTGCCAGCTCCGATAGGGGACCCGGGGAGCTGTTTTTT,CASSDRGPGELFF,NA,TRBV27,TRBJ2-2,NA
TGTGCCATCTCATTTTCGCCCGAAGAGACCCAGTACTTC,CAISFSPEETQYF,NA,TRBV10-3,TRBJ2-5,NA
TGTGCCTGGAGTTCTCTCGACTTTGGAGAGCAGTACTTC,CAWSSLDFGEQYF,NA,TRBV30,TRBJ2-7,NA
TGTGCCAGCAGCACTAGGACAGGGGGCAATCAGCCCCAGCATTTT,CASSTRTGGNQPQHF,NA,TRBV7-2,TRBJ1-5,TRBD1
TGTGCCAGCAGCTTAGATTGGGACCTTTCCACAGATACGCAGTATTTT,CASSLDWDLSTDTQYF,NA,TRBV5-4,TRBJ2-3,NA
TGTGCCAGCAGCCTCTGGCTAGCGGCGAACTCCTACAATGAGCAGTTCTTC,CASSLWLAANSYNEQFF,NA,TRBV11-2,TRBJ2-1,TRBD2
TGCGCCAGCAGCCTTAGCGGGGGGGCAACAGATACGCAGTATTTT,CASSLSGGATDTQYF,NA,TRBV5-1,TRBJ2-3,TRBD2
TGTGCCAGCAGCTTAGCGGTGGGGGCGGAAGAGACCCAGTACTTC,CASSLAVGAEETQYF,NA,TRBV7-9,TRBJ2-5,NA
TGCAGCGTTGGGACAGGGGCCCTCGGCTACACCTTC,CSVGTGALGYTF,NA,TRBV29-1,TRBJ1-2,TRBD1
TGTGCCAGCAGTCAAACCGATACAGATACGCAGTATTTT,CASSQTDTDTQYF,NA,TRBV6-5,TRBJ2-3,NA
TGTGCCAGCACCACGGACAGGGCACAGTATACGCAGTATTTT,CASTTDRAQYTQYF,NA,TRBV7-9,TRBJ2-3,TRBD1
TGTGCCAGCAGTTACCGGAGCGGGGGGCTACCCTACGAGCAGTACTTC,CASSYRSGGLPYEQYF,NA,TRBV6-5,TRBJ2-7,TRBD2
TGTGCCAGCAGCCGATTTGGAGAGACCCAGTACTTC,CASSRFGETQYF,NA,TRBV6-5,TRBJ2-5,NA
TGCAGCGACGGCGGGGGGGCGGTTACGCAGTATTTT,CSDGGGAVTQYF,NA,TRBV29-1,TRBJ2-3,TRBD2
TGTGCCAGCAGCTTCAACGTTGGCAGGGTCTACGAGCAGTACTTC,CASSFNVGRVYEQYF,NA,TRBV7-2,TRBJ2-7,NA
TGTGCCAGCAGCTTTGGCACGGCGGTCTATGGCTACACCTTC,CASSFGTAVYGYTF,NA,TRBV5-6,TRBJ1-2,NA
TGTGCCAGCAGCCCGAACACTAACTATGGCTACACCTTC,CASSPNTNYGYTF,NA,TRBV9,TRBJ1-2,NA